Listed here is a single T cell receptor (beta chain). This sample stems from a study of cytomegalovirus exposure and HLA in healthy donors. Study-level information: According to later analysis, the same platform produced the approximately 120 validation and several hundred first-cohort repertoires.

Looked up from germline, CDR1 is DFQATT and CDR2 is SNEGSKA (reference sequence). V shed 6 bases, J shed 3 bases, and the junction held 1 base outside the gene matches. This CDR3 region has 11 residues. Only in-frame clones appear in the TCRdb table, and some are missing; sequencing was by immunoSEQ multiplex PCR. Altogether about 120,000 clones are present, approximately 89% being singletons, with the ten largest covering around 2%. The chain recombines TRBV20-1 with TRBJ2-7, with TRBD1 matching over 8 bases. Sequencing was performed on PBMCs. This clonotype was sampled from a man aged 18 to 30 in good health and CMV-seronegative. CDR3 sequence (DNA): TGCAGTGCAGGACAGGGCTACGAGCAGTACTTC. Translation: CSAGQGYEQYF.